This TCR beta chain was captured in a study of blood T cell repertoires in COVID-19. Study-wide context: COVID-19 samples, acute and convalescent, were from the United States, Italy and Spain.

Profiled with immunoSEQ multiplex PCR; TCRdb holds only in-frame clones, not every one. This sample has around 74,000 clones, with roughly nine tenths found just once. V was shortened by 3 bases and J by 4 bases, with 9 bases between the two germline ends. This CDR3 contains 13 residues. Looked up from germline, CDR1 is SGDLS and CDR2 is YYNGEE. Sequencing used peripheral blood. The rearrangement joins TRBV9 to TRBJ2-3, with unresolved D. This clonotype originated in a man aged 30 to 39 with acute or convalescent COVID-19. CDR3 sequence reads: CASSAFLADTQYF. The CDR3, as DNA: TGTGCCAGCAGCGCCTTCCTAGCAGATACGCAGTATTTT.